Listed below are T cell receptor beta chains from one sample, sequenced in a study of T cell responses to AZD1222 COVID-19 vaccine. The repertoire was sequenced with immunoSEQ multiplex PCR; TCRdb's copy has only in-frame clones and lacks some. The profile shows around 140,000 clones, approximately 91% of them singletons. The sequencing here drew on peripheral blood, taken 28 days after the second dose of the MenACWY control vaccine. Every receptor here comes from an adult who received the MenACWY meningococcal vaccine as a control. Each CDR3 is given with its conserved first and last residue. Fields, in order: J gene, D gene, V gene, clone size, CDR3 DNA, CDR3 protein. The D gene is left open where the match is weak. Part of the rows lack a size; the others show once, few, many or a class for expanded clones.

>TRBJ1-5|NA|TRBV6-1|NA
TGTGCCAGCAGTGCGGAACAAAATCTTAGCAATCAGCCCCAGCATTTT
CASSAEQNLSNQPQHF
>TRBJ1-5|NA|TRBV4-1|NA
TGCGCCAGCAGCCACGGGCGCGGTTTATCACAGCCCCAGCATTTT
CASSHGRGLSQPQHF
>TRBJ2-5|NA|TRBV5-1|NA
TGCGCCAGCAGCTTGACCCCTCGGGGCGTATTCCAAGAGACCCAGTACTTC
CASSLTPRGVFQETQYF
>TRBJ1-5|TRBD1|TRBV18|NA
TGTGCCACTTCGGGACAGCTCAATCAGCCCCAGCATTTT
CATSGQLNQPQHF
>TRBJ2-1|TRBD2|TRBV28|NA
TGTGCCAGCAGGAGCCCCCAGGGAGCGGGACCTCACAATGAGCAGTTCTTC
CASRSPQGAGPHNEQFF
>TRBJ2-1|NA|TRBV5-1|NA
TGCGCCAGCAGCCCTGGGACAACCATTCACAATGAGCAGTTCTTC
CASSPGTTIHNEQFF
>TRBJ2-7|NA|TRBV2|NA
TGTGCCAGCATATCCGGGGCAAACGAGCAGTACTTC
CASISGANEQYF
>TRBJ2-7|NA|TRBV9|NA
TGTGCCAGCAGCGTAGATTACTCCCCCTACGAGCAGTACTTC
CASSVDYSPYEQYF
>TRBJ1-2|NA|TRBV4-1|NA
TGCGCCAGCAGCCAGGATCAGGGCTATGGCTACACCTTC
CASSQDQGYGYTF
>TRBJ2-2|NA|TRBV9|NA
TGTGCCAGCAGCGTTTACTTGCAGAACACCGGGGAGCTGTTTTTT
CASSVYLQNTGELFF
>TRBJ1-1|NA|TRBV18|NA
TGTGCCAGCTCACCACGCGAATTGTTGAACACTGAAGCTTTCTTT
CASSPRELLNTEAFF
>TRBJ1-5|TRBD1|TRBV2|once
TGTGCCAGCAGTGAGGGGACAGTAAGGCCCCAGCATTTT
CASSEGTVRPQHF
>TRBJ2-6|TRBD1|TRBV6-5|once
TGTGCCAGCAGTCCGACAGGGGCTGGGGCCAACGTCCTGACTTTC
CASSPTGAGANVLTF
>TRBJ2-7|NA|TRBV7-2|NA
TGTGCCAGCAGGACGACTGCGACACCTTACGAGCAGTACTTC
CASRTTATPYEQYF
>TRBJ2-4|TRBD1|TRBV5-4|NA
TGTGCCAGCAGCCCGGGACAGGGCCCCAAAAACATTCAGTACTTC
CASSPGQGPKNIQYF
>TRBJ1-3|NA|TRBV7-9|NA
TGTGCCAGCAGCTTAGCGGTCGGCCACTCTGGAAACACCATATATTTT
CASSLAVGHSGNTIYF
>TRBJ1-1|NA|TRBV6-6|NA
TGTGCCCTAGGTCCCAGTCGGACTGAAGCTTTCTTT
CALGPSRTEAFF
>TRBJ2-7|NA|TRBV7-3|NA
TGTGCCAGCAGCTTCCTATCAGGGAGAATCGACGAGCAGTACTTC
CASSFLSGRIDEQYF
>TRBJ1-5|NA|TRBV5-1|NA
TGCGCCAGCAGCTTGGAAGCAGGAGGTCAGCCCCAGCATTTT
CASSLEAGGQPQHF
>TRBJ1-1|TRBD1|TRBV11-3|NA
TGTGCCAGCAGCTCCCGGACAGGGGAAACTGAAGCTTTCTTT
CASSSRTGETEAFF
>TRBJ1-2|NA|TRBV7-2|NA
TGTGCCAGCAGCTTAGGGACAGCCGCTAACTATGGCTACACCTTC
CASSLGTAANYGYTF
>TRBJ2-7|NA|TRBV11-2|NA
TGTGCCAGCAGCAGCTTGGGCTACGAGCAGTACTTC
CASSSLGYEQYF
>TRBJ1-3|NA|TRBV19|NA
TGTGCCAGTACCACCGGCGGACTCGCTCAGGGCTCTGGAAACACCATATATTTT
CASTTGGLAQGSGNTIYF
>TRBJ2-1|TRBD2|TRBV28|NA
TGTGCCAGCAGTTCAGGACTAGCGGGTACCATCTCCTACAATGAGCAGTTCTTC
CASSSGLAGTISYNEQFF
>TRBJ1-6|TRBD1|TRBV11-2|NA
TGTGCCAGCAGCCCCCCCCAACGGGACAGGGTCAGGAATTCACCCCTCCACTTT
CASSPPQRDRVRNSPLHF
>TRBJ2-7|NA|TRBV7-9|NA
TGTGCCAGCAGCAGGCCCCCCGGGCCCTACGAGCAGTACTTC
CASSRPPGPYEQYF
>TRBJ2-1|NA|TRBV12-3/TRBV12-4|NA
TGTGCCAGCAGTTTCGGGCAGGGCAATGAGCAGTTCTTC
CASSFGQGNEQFF
>TRBJ2-3|NA|TRBV24-1|NA
TGTGCCACCAGTGACGGAGTTCGTACAGATACGCAGTATTTT
CATSDGVRTDTQYF
>TRBJ1-6|NA|TRBV6-1|NA
TGTGCCAGCAGTGAAGGGTCAGTCTATAATTCACCCCTCCACTTT
CASSEGSVYNSPLHF
>TRBJ2-3|NA|TRBV11-2|NA
TGTGCCAGCAGCACAGGGGATACGCAGTATTTT
CASSTGDTQYF
>TRBJ1-2|NA|TRBV5-6|NA
TGTGCCAGCAGCTTGGGCAGGTTTTATGGCTACACCTTC
CASSLGRFYGYTF
>TRBJ2-1|TRBD2|TRBV10-2|few
TGCGCCAGCAGCCGCGGACTAGGTTCCTACAATGAGCAGTTCTTC
CASSRGLGSYNEQFF
>TRBJ2-2|NA|TRBV12-3/TRBV12-4|NA
TGTGCCAGCAGTCCCGAGGGGTTCGGGGAGCTGTTTTTT
CASSPEGFGELFF
>TRBJ1-1|TRBD1|TRBV30|NA
TGTGCCTGGACAGGGGGTGCCGGGACTGAAGCTTTCTTT
CAWTGGAGTEAFF
>TRBJ1-1|NA|TRBV2|NA
TGTGCCAGCAGTTTTACAGTGAACACTGAAGCTTTCTTT
CASSFTVNTEAFF
>TRBJ2-5|TRBD2|TRBV7-9|few
TGTGCCAGCAGCTTTCTCGGACTAGCGGAGGGATCCCAGTACTTC
CASSFLGLAEGSQYF
>TRBJ1-2|NA|TRBV5-1|NA
TGCGCCAGCAGCCCCCCCGGCGAGGGCTACACCTTC
CASSPPGEGYTF
>TRBJ1-1|NA|TRBV9|NA
TGTGCCAGCACCGACGTGGGCACTGAAGCTTTCTTT
CASTDVGTEAFF
>TRBJ1-2|TRBD1|TRBV5-4|NA
TGTGCCAGCAGCCCAGGGACAGGGAGAATGGGCTACACCTTC
CASSPGTGRMGYTF
>TRBJ1-1|NA|TRBV2|NA
TGTGCCAGCAGGGTCATCGAGGGGATCGGGACTGAAGCTTTCTTT
CASRVIEGIGTEAFF
>TRBJ2-4|NA|TRBV3-1/TRBV3-2|NA
TGTGCCAGCAGCCAAGGGTCAGACGGTAGCATTCAGTACTTC
CASSQGSDGSIQYF
>TRBJ2-7|TRBD2|TRBV28|NA
TGTGCCAGCAGTTTATTGGCTAGCGGGAGTAACGAGCAGTACTTC
CASSLLASGSNEQYF
>TRBJ1-1|NA|TRBV7-3|few
TGTGCCAGCAGCTTAAACGGGGGCTTGGGAAAGAACACTGAAGCTTTCTTT
CASSLNGGLGKNTEAFF
>TRBJ2-7|TRBD2|TRBV7-2|NA
TGTGCCAGCAGTCCTGGCTGGCGGGAGGGCTCCTACGAGCAGTACTTC
CASSPGWREGSYEQYF
>TRBJ1-1|NA|TRBV7-3|NA
TGTGCCAGCAGCTACACAGCGAACACTGAAGCTTTCTTT
CASSYTANTEAFF
>TRBJ1-6|TRBD1|TRBV5-1|NA
TGCGCCAGCAGTGGGACAGGGAACTCACCCCTCCACTTT
CASSGTGNSPLHF
>TRBJ1-5|NA|TRBV19|NA
TGTGCCAGTAGGCCAAGCCCCACACAGGTCTCTCGGGATCAGCCCCAGCATTTT
CASRPSPTQVSRDQPQHF
>TRBJ2-1|TRBD2|TRBV3-1/TRBV3-2|NA
TGTGCCAGCAGCGTTAGCGGGAGACAGTACAATGAGCAGTTCTTC
CASSVSGRQYNEQFF
>TRBJ2-7|NA|TRBV11-3|NA
TGTGCCAGCAGCCTTAGGCAGGGCTTCTACGAGCAGTACTTC
CASSLRQGFYEQYF
>TRBJ1-1|TRBD1|TRBV4-1|NA
TGCGCCAGCAGCAAGACCGGGACAGTAGTGAACACTGAAGCTTTCTTT
CASSKTGTVVNTEAFF